This TCR beta chain comes out of a study of neurological immune-mediated disorders. Trimming stripped 3 bases from V and 8 bases from J, with 22 bases between. The CDR3 loop spans 16 amino acids. Germline CDR1 is SGHNT and CDR2 is YYREEE (reference sequence). Blood bank volunteers in Maryland, USA, served as healthy controls. 2 million unsorted PBMCs were stored in RNAlater at -80 °C before RNA extraction. Each CDR3 protein is one row after TCRdb ran MiXCR on the 5' RACE reads. The sample contains under 80,000 distinct CDR3 sequences, 9.4% of which appear only once. This clonotype has a count of ten or more. Its matching antigen is unknown. Broader study findings: HTLV-1-associated myelopathy led in TCR clonal expansion, while multiple sclerosis ranked lowest, below healthy controls. Subjects shared no identical expanded-clone CDR3 amino acid sequences, suggesting private TCR-beta repertoires in all groups.

The sequence was obtained from a middle-aged man in good health. The sample taken for sequencing was PBMCs. This chain uses TRBV5-4 with TRBJ2-3; D remains unclear. The CDR3 coding sequence is TGTGCCAGCAGCTCTCCCGGGCCTCTATCTGGCGGTACGCAGTATTTT. It is translated as CASSSPGPLSGGTQYF.